This is a list of T cell receptor beta chains from one sample in a study of post-analysis software for immune sequencing data. In TCRdb, the PCR reads were re-called with MiXCR into one record per CDR3 protein. The sample lists a few hundred thousand distinct CDR3 sequences, less than 40% occurring once. Input material: blood. These receptors were taken from a girl aged 10-17 years with multiple sclerosis. The CDR3 runs from the conserved cysteine through the conserved F or W. The D gene is left open where the match is weak. Only part of the rows carry a size: once, few, many, or a class if the clone is expanded.

abundance	v_gene	len	d_gene	j_gene	CDR3nt	CDR3aa
.	TRBV6-5	14	.	TRBJ2-5	TGTGCCAGCAGTTATCGGGACCCTCAAGAGACCCAGTACTTC	CASSYRDPQETQYF
many	TRBV15	14	TRBD1	TRBJ2-7	TGTGCCACCAGCAGAGATGGGACAGGGTACGAGCAGTACTTC	CATSRDGTGYEQYF
.	TRBV18	11	.	TRBJ1-2	TGTGCCAGCTCACCAAGGGAAGGCTACACCTTC	CASSPREGYTF
.	TRBV12-3/TRBV12-4	12	.	TRBJ2-7	TGTGCCAGCACAAAGGGACCGAACGAGCAGTACTTC	CASTKGPNEQYF
.	TRBV20-1	18	.	TRBJ2-2	TGCAGTGCTTCTTCTAGATCATGGACAGTAAAAAACACCGGGGAGCTGTTTTTT	CSASSRSWTVKNTGELFF
few	TRBV6-4	13	.	TRBJ2-7	TGTGCCAGCCCCCACACAGCTAACTACGAGCAGTACTTC	CASPHTANYEQYF
few	TRBV20-1	14	.	TRBJ2-3	TGCAGTGCTAGCGGGACACATCTGGCGGATACGCAGTATTTT	CSASGTHLADTQYF
.	TRBV6-2/TRBV6-3	13	.	TRBJ2-2	TGTGCCAGCAGTTACTCGACCACCGGGGAGCTGTTTTTT	CASSYSTTGELFF
.	TRBV7-8	15	.	TRBJ2-7	TGTGCCAGCAGTCATGCGCGGGTTCAGCCTGACGAGCAGTACTTC	CASSHARVQPDEQYF
.	TRBV12-3/TRBV12-4	14	TRBD1	TRBJ2-5	TGTGCCAGCACCAACTCAGGGGGCACAGAGACCCAGTACTTC	CASTNSGGTETQYF
.	TRBV12-3/TRBV12-4	15	TRBD1	TRBJ2-3	TGTGCCAGCAGTTTGGGACAGCTGGCCACAGATACGCAGTATTTT	CASSLGQLATDTQYF
.	TRBV18	14	TRBD1	TRBJ2-7	TGTGCCAGCTCACCGGGGACAGGGGAGTACGAGCAGTACTTC	CASSPGTGEYEQYF
.	TRBV12-3/TRBV12-4	15	.	TRBJ2-3	TGTGCCAGTGCCTCCGGGGGGGCCGGGACAGATGCGCAGTATTTT	CASASGGAGTDAQYF
.	TRBV4-1	13	.	TRBJ1-5	TGCGCCAGCAGCCAAGAAGCGGGGCAGCCCCAGCATTTT	CASSQEAGQPQHF
.	TRBV18	14	TRBD1	TRBJ1-1	TGTGCCAGCTCACCCGCACAGGGGACCACTGAAGCTTTCTTT	CASSPAQGTTEAFF
once	TRBV27	16	.	TRBJ1-4	TGTGCCAGCAGTTTACAGCCGTTAGCAACTAATGAAAAACTGTTTTTT	CASSLQPLATNEKLFF
.	TRBV7-2	14	.	TRBJ2-7	TGTGCCAGCAGCCGACAGACAGTCTCCTACGAGCAGTACTTC	CASSRQTVSYEQYF
few	TRBV27	17	.	TRBJ2-6	TGTGCCAGCAGTGAGACTAGGGGCCCTACTGGGGCCAACGTCCTGACTTTC	CASSETRGPTGANVLTF
few	TRBV29-1	18	.	TRBJ1-5	TGCAGCGTTGTGGGGCCTCATGCGGCGGCCTCTGGCAATCAGCCCCAGCATTTT	CSVVGPHAAASGNQPQHF
.	TRBV7-2	17	.	TRBJ2-6	TGTGCCAGCAGCCCTCCGACGGGAGTCTCTGGGGCCAACGTCCTGACTTTC	CASSPPTGVSGANVLTF
few	TRBV7-9	15	.	TRBJ1-4	TGTGCCAGCAGCTTAGTCGGCAGTCCAAATGAAAAACTGTTTTTT	CASSLVGSPNEKLFF
few	TRBV5-6	15	.	TRBJ2-1	TGTGCCAGCAGCACCCCCCTGGACGGAAACAATGAGCAGTTCTTC	CASSTPLDGNNEQFF
many	TRBV18	13	.	TRBJ1-1	TGTGCCAGCTCACCGGGACAGAACACTGAAGCTTTCTTT	CASSPGQNTEAFF
.	TRBV4-1	15	TRBD2	TRBJ2-7	TGCGCCAGCAGCCTACGACTAGCGGGGGGCTACGAGCAGTACTTC	CASSLRLAGGYEQYF
.	TRBV4-1	15	.	TRBJ1-4	TGCGCCAGCAGCCAAGATCCCACAGGGAATGAAAAACTGTTTTTT	CASSQDPTGNEKLFF
few	TRBV7-2	16	.	TRBJ1-1	TGTGCCAGCAGCTTAGTAGGAGGACACTCGAACACTGAAGCTTTCTTT	CASSLVGGHSNTEAFF
few	TRBV7-9	16	TRBD2	TRBJ2-1	TGTGCCAGCAGCGAAACTAGCGGGGGGCTTTACAATGAGCAGTTCTTC	CASSETSGGLYNEQFF
few	TRBV5-1	16	TRBD1	TRBJ1-1	TGCGCCAGCAGCTTTCGGGACAGGCCCCCGAACACTGAAGCTTTCTTT	CASSFRDRPPNTEAFF
few	TRBV20-1	14	.	TRBJ2-3	TGCAGTGCTAGGCGCGGGACCACTGAGGGCACGCAGTATTTT	CSARRGTTEGTQYF
few	TRBV7-3	16	TRBD2	TRBJ2-3	TGTGCCAGCAGCTTATATGGCGGGGGGGCCGCAGATACGCAGTATTTT	CASSLYGGGAADTQYF
.	TRBV29-1	17	TRBD2	TRBJ2-3	TGCAGCGTTGTGGGACTCCAGCGGGGGGGCCGCACAGATACGCAGTATTTT	CSVVGLQRGGRTDTQYF
.	TRBV10-3	13	.	TRBJ1-1	TGTGCCATCAGTGAGTCAGGCAGATTAGGAGCTTTCTTT	CAISESGRLGAFF
.	TRBV18	15	.	TRBJ1-6	TGTGCCAGCTCAACACAGGGAGTTGGCGGTTCACCCCTCCACTTT	CASSTQGVGGSPLHF
few	TRBV20-1	13	.	TRBJ2-7	TGCAGTGCTAGAGATCAGGCAGACTACGAGCAGTACTTC	CSARDQADYEQYF
.	TRBV7-2	17	TRBD2	TRBJ2-3	TGTGCCAGCAGCCGACTGCCGGGACTAGCAGTAAGAGATACGCAGTATTTT	CASSRLPGLAVRDTQYF
.	TRBV28	13	TRBD1	TRBJ1-1	TGTACCAGCACGCGAGGGGGCTCTGGTGAAGCTTTCTTT	CTSTRGGSGEAFF
.	TRBV20-1	14	.	TRBJ2-5	TGCAGTGCTAGCTCTAGCACCCATCAAGAGACCCAGTACTTC	CSASSSTHQETQYF
few	TRBV5-6	14	.	TRBJ2-7	TGTGCCAGCAGCCTGTATGAGACCACCTACGAGCAGTACTTC	CASSLYETTYEQYF
.	TRBV4-3	15	.	TRBJ1-1	TGCGCCAGCAGCCAAGACGTGGGGGAGGGCACTGAAGCTTTCTTT	CASSQDVGEGTEAFF
medium-sized	TRBV6-6	15	.	TRBJ2-5	TGTGCCAGCAGTCCCCCAGGGAACCCTGGGGAGACCCAGTACTTC	CASSPPGNPGETQYF
few	TRBV21-1	14	.	TRBJ2-1	TGTGCCAGCAGCGTGACAGGCCCCGGCAATGAGCAGTTCTTC	CASSVTGPGNEQFF
.	TRBV18	17	.	TRBJ1-4	TGTGCCAGCTCACCAGCTCTGGGACCAGAGACTAATGAAAAACTGTTTTTT	CASSPALGPETNEKLFF
.	TRBV20-1	14	.	TRBJ1-2	TGCAGTGCTACGGGATCGGGGGCTTCGAATGGCTACACCTTC	CSATGSGASNGYTF
.	TRBV20-1	14	.	TRBJ2-7	TGCAGTGCTAGACCATTAGGGGTGTCCTACGAGCAGTACTTC	CSARPLGVSYEQYF
few	TRBV20-1	14	TRBD1	TRBJ2-1	TGCAGTGCTCCACCCGGGACAGTCTACAATGAGCAGTTCTTC	CSAPPGTVYNEQFF
.	TRBV12-3/TRBV12-4	15	TRBD1	TRBJ2-7	TGTGCCAGCACCCCGGGACAGGGGTTGCCCTACGAGCAGTACTTC	CASTPGQGLPYEQYF
few	TRBV20-1	12	.	TRBJ2-7	TGCAGTGCTAGATCTTCATTCTACGAGCAGTACTTC	CSARSSFYEQYF
.	TRBV29-1	15	.	TRBJ2-1	TGCAGCTCGCTGGGGGAGGCCAAAAGGGCCAATGAGCAGTTCTTC	CSSLGEAKRANEQFF
.	TRBV30	12	TRBD2	TRBJ2-7	TGTGCCTGGAGGCCTCCGGGACTAGGGCCGTACTTC	CAWRPPGLGPYF
.	TRBV30	13	.	TRBJ1-2	TGTGCCTGGAGTGGGTCTCTCTACTATGGCTACACCTTC	CAWSGSLYYGYTF
few	TRBV6-5	17	TRBD2	TRBJ2-3	TGTGCCAGCAGTTACTCAGGGTCTAGCGGGGGGGCGTATACGCAGTATTTT	CASSYSGSSGGAYTQYF
few	TRBV20-1	11	.	TRBJ2-1	TGCAGTGCTAGAGACACCCGTGAGCAGTTCTTC	CSARDTREQFF
few	TRBV7-2	14	.	TRBJ2-3	TGTGCCAGCAGCACCTCGACTAGCACAGATACGCAGTATTTT	CASSTSTSTDTQYF
few	TRBV5-1	12	.	TRBJ1-2	TGCGCCAGCAGCTTTGAAGGGAGCGGCTACACCTTC	CASSFEGSGYTF
.	TRBV5-1	16	.	TRBJ2-7	TGCGCCAGCAGCTCTCCGGGACAATCAACACCCTACGAGCAGTACTTC	CASSSPGQSTPYEQYF
.	TRBV28	15	.	TRBJ2-6	TGTGCCAGCAGTTTGGAGGGGACTGGGGCCAACGTCCTGACTTTC	CASSLEGTGANVLTF
.	TRBV4-1	16	TRBD1	TRBJ1-1	TGCGCCAGCAGCCAAGTTCCTCAGGGGGAGAACACTGAAGCTTGCTTT	CASSQVPQGENTEACF